These T cell receptor beta chains were read from a single sample in a study of spatial heterogeneity in lung cancer. TCRdb itself ran the 5' RACE reads through MiXCR, one entry per CDR3 protein. This repertoire shows under 20,000 distinct CDR3 sequences, 5% to 7% found once; its top ten account for over 9%. The specimen comprised lung tumor tissue, sampled at surgery. The receptors were gathered from a female donor with early-stage non-small cell lung cancer. Each CDR3 is given with its conserved first and last residue. D genes are given only for firm matches. Not every row has a clone size; where given, it reads once, few, many or a size class.

TRBV18,TRBJ1-5,.,many,CASSAGRGSDNQPQHF,TGTGCCAGCTCAGCGGGACGGGGGTCTGACAATCAGCCCCAGCATTTT
TRBV20-1,TRBJ2-1,.,many,CSPGIGSNEQFF,TGCAGTCCCGGGATAGGGAGCAATGAGCAGTTCTTC
TRBV2,TRBJ2-1,TRBD2,.,CASSEVLAGGNEQFF,TGTGCCAGCAGTGAAGTACTAGCGGGGGGGAATGAGCAGTTCTTC
TRBV11-3,TRBJ2-1,TRBD1,few,CASSPRTGFHNEQFF,TGTGCCAGCAGCCCTAGGACAGGGTTTCACAATGAGCAGTTCTTC
TRBV12-3/TRBV12-4,TRBJ2-2,.,medium-sized,CASSPQRGGAYTGELFF,TGTGCCAGCAGTCCACAGCGAGGTGGCGCGTACACCGGGGAGCTGTTTTTT
TRBV5-1,TRBJ1-4,.,many,CASSLEGGRGEKLFF,TGCGCCAGCAGCTTGGAGGGGGGACGAGGCGAAAAACTGTTTTTT
TRBV29-1,TRBJ2-1,.,.,CSVEANQYNEQFF,TGCAGCGTTGAGGCGAATCAGTACAATGAGCAGTTCTTC
TRBV7-8,TRBJ2-7,.,many,CASSLRPGQYEQYF,TGTGCCAGCAGCTTACGGCCAGGACAGTACGAGCAGTACTTC
TRBV15,TRBJ2-5,TRBD2,.,CATSRDWGLAGGQETQYF,TGTGCCACCAGCAGAGACTGGGGACTAGCGGGAGGGCAAGAGACCCAGTACTTC
TRBV12-3/TRBV12-4,TRBJ2-3,.,.,CASSLPSRDATDTQYF,TGTGCCAGCAGTTTACCTAGCCGGGACGCCACAGATACGCAGTATTTT
TRBV27,TRBJ1-2,.,medium-sized,CASSLSHPTGIYGYTF,TGTGCCAGCAGTTTATCCCACCCGACAGGAATCTATGGCTACACCTTC
TRBV6-1,TRBJ2-7,TRBD1,.,CASCDRGVGREQYF,TGTGCCAGCTGCGACAGGGGTGTTGGTAGGGAGCAGTACTTC
TRBV7-9,TRBJ2-7,.,many,CASSLLTGTYEQYF,TGTGCCAGCAGCTTATTGACAGGAACCTACGAGCAGTACTTC
TRBV19,TRBJ1-2,.,many,CASSPERTANYGYTF,TGTGCCAGTAGCCCAGAAAGGACCGCTAACTATGGCTACACCTTC
TRBV15,TRBJ2-1,.,few,CATSRDSEGGNEQFF,TGTGCCACCAGCAGAGATTCTGAGGGGGGCAATGAGCAGTTCTTC
TRBV20-1,TRBJ2-3,.,.,CSASLRASTDTQYF,TGCAGTGCTAGCTTGCGGGCGAGCACAGATACGCAGTATTTT
TRBV4-1,TRBJ2-2,.,many,CASSQGRGANTGELFF,TGCGCCAGCAGCCAAGGGAGGGGAGCGAACACCGGGGAGCTGTTTTTT
TRBV20-1,TRBJ2-7,.,many,CSAPGQENSYEQYF,TGCAGTGCCCCAGGGCAGGAGAACTCCTACGAGCAGTACTTC
TRBV7-3,TRBJ2-2,TRBD2,few,CASSLNEGLTGELFF,TGTGCCAGCAGCTTAAACGAGGGACTAACCGGGGAGCTGTTTTTT
TRBV5-1,TRBJ2-1,TRBD1,many,CASSRQGAVNEQFF,TGCGCCAGCAGCCGTCAGGGGGCGGTCAATGAGCAGTTCTTC
TRBV27,TRBJ2-1,.,many,CASRQGGNEQFF,TGTGCCAGCAGACAGGGTGGTAATGAGCAGTTCTTC
TRBV21-1,TRBJ1-5,.,many,CASSGRIGRTPYSNQPQHF,TGTGCCAGCAGCGGAAGAATTGGCCGGACCCCGTATAGCAATCAGCCCCAGCATTTT
TRBV6-6,TRBJ2-5,TRBD1,.,CASKRDRELETQYF,TGTGCCAGCAAGAGGGACAGGGAGTTGGAGACCCAGTACTTC
TRBV30,TRBJ2-2,.,many,CAWSRGSGNTGELFF,TGTGCCTGGAGTAGGGGTAGCGGTAACACCGGGGAGCTGTTTTTT
TRBV9,TRBJ2-3,.,many,CASSVDPYTDTQYF,TGTGCCAGCAGCGTAGACCCCTATACAGATACGCAGTATTTT
TRBV9,TRBJ2-1,.,medium-sized,CASSVGPFAMGNEQFF,TGTGCCAGCAGCGTAGGCCCGTTCGCCATGGGGAATGAGCAGTTCTTC
TRBV4-1,TRBJ1-4,.,many,CASSPETATNEKLFF,TGCGCCAGCAGCCCTGAGACAGCGACTAATGAAAAACTGTTTTTT
TRBV18,TRBJ2-7,TRBD1,many,CASSPRQGVGEQYF,TGTGCCAGCTCACCACGACAGGGGGTAGGCGAGCAGTACTTC
TRBV5-1,TRBJ1-2,.,many,CASSLDRVYGYTF,TGCGCCAGCAGCTTGGACAGGGTCTATGGCTACACCTTC
TRBV20-1,TRBJ2-2,.,many,CSARDPTTGELFF,TGCAGTGCTAGAGATCCCACCACCGGGGAGCTGTTTTTT
TRBV6-5,TRBJ1-5,.,many,CASSLTQGSQPQHF,TGTGCCAGCAGTTTGACACAGGGTTCTCAGCCCCAGCATTTT
TRBV12-3/TRBV12-4,TRBJ2-5,.,many,CASSFFRSGYQETQYF,TGTGCCAGCAGTTTTTTCCGCAGCGGGTACCAAGAGACCCAGTACTTC
TRBV28,TRBJ2-1,.,many,CASSFRTDNEQFF,TGTGCCAGCAGTTTTCGAACGGACAATGAGCAGTTCTTC
TRBV5-1,TRBJ2-1,.,.,CASSSELGQDEQFF,TGCGCCAGCAGCTCGGAACTAGGTCAGGATGAGCAGTTCTTC
TRBV27,TRBJ1-5,TRBD1,.,CASSFYSQGLGNQPQHF,TGTGCCAGCAGTTTTTATTCACAGGGGTTAGGTAATCAGCCCCAGCATTTT
TRBV7-9,TRBJ2-1,.,many,CASSLAGARNNEQFF,TGTGCCAGCAGCTTAGCGGGGGCCCGTAACAATGAGCAGTTCTTC
TRBV2,TRBJ2-5,.,many,CAGDAGRGIETQYF,TGTGCCGGCGACGCTGGCAGGGGAATAGAGACCCAGTACTTC
TRBV6-1,TRBJ1-2,.,many,CASTPGGTGAEGYTF,TGTGCCAGCACCCCCGGAGGCACGGGGGCTGAAGGCTACACCTTC
TRBV24-1,TRBJ2-3,.,few,CATSGHSFSTDTQYF,TGTGCCACCAGCGGACATAGTTTTAGCACAGATACGCAGTATTTT
TRBV9,TRBJ1-1,.,many,CASSVRPLDKNNEAFF,TGTGCCAGCAGCGTACGCCCCCTGGACAAGAATAATGAAGCTTTCTTT
TRBV7-3,TRBJ2-1,TRBD1,few,CASSLIGTGAYNEQFF,TGTGCCAGCAGCTTGATAGGGACAGGGGCCTACAATGAGCAGTTCTTC
TRBV5-1,TRBJ1-6,TRBD1,many,CASSSGQGDSPLHF,TGCGCCAGCAGCTCAGGACAGGGAGATTCACCCCTCCACTTT
TRBV12-3/TRBV12-4,TRBJ2-4,.,.,CASSLGQRVKNIQYF,TGTGCCAGCAGTTTGGGGCAGAGGGTCAAAAACATTCAGTACTTC
TRBV10-3,TRBJ1-1,.,.,CAISDVLMNTEAFF,TGTGCCATCAGTGACGTCTTGATGAACACTGAAGCTTTCTTT
TRBV12-3/TRBV12-4,TRBJ1-2,TRBD1,.,CASRLTGQGAYGYTF,TGTGCCAGCAGACTTACGGGACAGGGGGCCTATGGCTACACCTTC
TRBV6-6,TRBJ2-3,.,many,CASRGLGGSTDTQYF,TGTGCCAGCAGGGGGCTTGGCGGGTCCACAGATACGCAGTATTTT
TRBV2,TRBJ2-7,.,medium-sized,CASSTGLTREQYF,TGTGCCAGCAGTACAGGACTAACTCGAGAGCAGTACTTC
TRBV5-1,TRBJ1-1,TRBD1,many,CASSSDRGGYTEAFF,TGCGCCAGCAGCTCGGACAGGGGTGGATACACTGAAGCTTTCTTT
TRBV24-1,TRBJ2-3,TRBD1,.,CATSDRTGVRSTDTQYF,TGTGCCACCAGTGATAGGACAGGGGTCCGAAGCACAGATACGCAGTATTTT
TRBV7-2,TRBJ2-7,.,many,CASSFVSAGHYEQYF,TGTGCCAGCAGCTTTGTTAGTGCGGGGCACTACGAGCAGTACTTC